Each of the 20 T cell receptor beta chains below was sequenced from the same sample in a study of T-cell memory formation after mild COVID-19. TCRdb independently ran MiXCR on the 5' RACE reads; one entry per CDR3 protein. The sample comprises 500,000 to 600,000 distinct CDR3 sequences, roughly 18% of which are singletons, and around 11% rests with the top ten. Sequenced: PBMCs or a T cell subset sorted from them (not recorded which). All receptors derive from an adult woman who had mild COVID-19 (a few samples of this study predate the infection). Cell type and time point are not known.

This clonotype was detected only a few times. The V call is TRBV18, the J call TRBJ2-5, with TRBD2 matching 11 bases. Germline V lookup: CDR1 KGHSH, CDR2 LQKENI. The CDR3 is 16 amino acids. V lost 2 bases, J lost 2 bases, and 4 bases stayed unmatched. Written as DNA, the CDR3 is TGTGCCAGCTCACCATCAGGACTAGCGGGTCAAGAGACCCAGTACTTC. Translation gives CASSPSGLAGQETQYF.

This clonotype was recorded a few times. This chain joins TRBV5-1 and TRBJ1-1; possibly TRBD1 for D (5 bases). V lost 3 bases to trimming and J lost 5 bases, with 20 bases between them. CDR3 length equals 16 residues. Germline V gene lookup returns CDR1 SGHRS and CDR2 YFSETQ. This CDR3 reads CASSYSMTARRTEAFF. CDR3 in DNA: TGCGCCAGCAGCTATTCTATGACAGCCAGAAGGACTGAAGCTTTCTTT.

This clonotype has a handful of counts. The rearrangement links TRBV5-6 to TRBJ2-4; D might be TRBD2 (6 bases). The ends were cut back, 3 bases at V and 8 bases at J, with 18 bases in the middle. Germline CDR1 reads SGHDT; CDR2 reads YYEEEE. This CDR3 contains 15 residues. CDR3 residues: CASSWEGRGMDIQYF. CDR3 DNA: TGTGCCAGCAGCTGGGAAGGACGCGGGATGGACATTCAGTACTTC.

This clonotype was seen a handful of times. The chain combines TRBV19 with TRBJ2-1, with unresolved D. This CDR3 is 15 amino acids long. V was cut by 6 bases and J by 0 bases, with 12 bases left in between. The germline V gene has CDR1 LNHDA and CDR2 SQIVND (reference sequence). CDR3 sequence (DNA): TGTGCCAGTAGGCCCCACGAAGGCTCCTACAATGAGCAGTTCTTC. It translates to CASRPHEGSYNEQFF.

This clonotype has a single count. The rearrangement uses TRBV5-1 and TRBJ1-2; D gene unclear. Trimming took 6 bases from V and 0 from J, leaving 6 bases between them. Germline V gives CDR1 SGHRS, CDR2 YFSETQ. The CDR3 totals 12 residues. The CDR3 bases are TGCGCCAGCACTGACTCTAACTATGGCTACACCTTC. Translation gives CASTDSNYGYTF.

This clonotype was observed many times. The chain joins TRBV12-3 or TRBV12-4 to TRBJ2-7, with D maybe TRBD1 (6 bases). This CDR3 comprises 13 residues. V was cut by 6 bases and J by 1 base, with 10 bases left in between. The CDR3 DNA sequence: TGTGCCAGCAGCCCCGGACAGTCCTACGAGCAGTACTTC. As protein: CASSPGQSYEQYF.

This sequence joins TRBV10-3 and TRBJ1-1, with 10 bases fitting TRBD1. V dropped 6 bases and J dropped 4; count of bases not matched to a gene: 5. CDR1 is ENHRY, CDR2 SYGVKD, per germline. CDR3 length equals 14 residues. CDR3 protein: CAIRSGTGVTEAFF. CDR3 sequence (DNA): TGTGCCATCAGGTCAGGGACAGGGGTCACTGAAGCTTTCTTT.

The chain joins TRBV5-4 to TRBJ2-3, with D tentatively TRBD2 (5 bases). Germline V gives CDR1 SGHNT, CDR2 YYREEE (reference sequence). Trimming removed 3 bases at V and 6 bases at J, with 5 bases between. The CDR3 is made up of 11 amino acids. The CDR3 region has the DNA TGTGCCAGCAGCTGGAGGGATACGCAGTATTTT. Protein: CASSWRDTQYF.

This clonotype was detected a few times. CDR3 sequence: CANGQEMGEQFF. CDR3 nucleotides: TGTGCCAACGGACAGGAGATGGGGGAGCAGTTCTTC. V and J are TRBV10-3 and TRBJ2-1; 7 nucleotides align to TRBD1. Germline assignment: CDR1 ENHRY and CDR2 SYGVKD. V gave up 10 bases and J gave up 10 bases; unmatched junction bases: 10. The CDR3 consists of 12 residues.

The chain uses TRBV6-6 and TRBJ2-5, with 9 bases fitting TRBD1. The germline V gene encodes CDR1 MNHNY and CDR2 SVGAGI (reference sequence). The J segment lost 6 bases and the V segment lost 5 bases, leaving 13 bases of the junction unmatched. The CDR3 has 16 amino acids. CDR3 bases: TGTGCCAGCAGTGACACCACAGGGGGCGCGATAAAGACCCAGTACTTC. It translates to CASSDTTGGAIKTQYF.

This chain connects TRBV11-3 to TRBJ2-3; 15 nucleotides match TRBD2. The junction had 4 bases not matched to a gene; V was cut back by 5 bases and J by 1 base. The V gene's germline CDR1 is SGHNT and CDR2 YENEEA. CDR3 length: 17 residues. The DNA of the CDR3 is TGTGCCAGCAGCCTTTGGACTAGCGGGGGGGGCACAGATACGCAGTATTTT. Translation: CASSLWTSGGGTDTQYF.

This clonotype has ten or more counts. The V gene is TRBV20-1, the J gene TRBJ2-1, with TRBD2 matching over 7 bases. Unmatched junction bases numbered 8, after V lost 6 bases and J lost 0 bases. Germline lookup yields CDR1 DFQATT and CDR2 SNEGSKA (reference sequence). The CDR3 extends over 15 amino acids. DNA of the CDR3: TGCAGTGCCCCCAAGCGGGGTAGCTCCTACAATGAGCAGTTCTTC. Protein sequence: CSAPKRGSSYNEQFF.

The V gene is TRBV28, the J gene TRBJ1-5; D not certain. Trimming cost V 2 bases and J 5 bases, with 22 bases left between them. CDR3 length equals 18 residues. Looked up from germline, CDR1 is MDHEN and CDR2 is SYDVKM. CDR3 loop: CASSLAPEVGIIYQPQHF. The CDR3 region has the DNA TGTGCCAGCAGTTTAGCCCCGGAGGTCGGCATTATATATCAGCCCCAGCATTTT.

This chain uses TRBV7-2 with TRBJ2-2; 8 nucleotides line up with TRBD2. The CDR3 sequence is 14 residues long. CDR1 and CDR2 from the germline V gene are SGHTA and FQGNSA. The J segment lost 5 bases and the V segment lost 5 bases, leaving 4 bases of the junction unmatched. Written as DNA, the CDR3 is TGTGCCAGCAGCACGGGACTAGTTACCGGGGAGCTGTTTTTT. Residues: CASSTGLVTGELFF.

The chain carries TRBV9 and TRBJ1-2; D is ambiguous. The CDR3 covers 14 residues. CDR1 and CDR2 (germline): SGDLS, YYNGEE. V lost 3 bases, J lost 4 bases, and 13 bases lay in between. The CDR3 is CASSDGTRGYGYTF. For the CDR3, the DNA is TGTGCCAGCAGCGACGGAACTCGCGGCTATGGCTACACCTTC.

This clonotype has just a few counts. The chain joins TRBV2 to TRBJ2-5; unclear D gene. Germline values: CDR1 SNHLY, CDR2 FYNNEI. There are 12 residues in the CDR3. Trimming took 8 bases from V and 2 from J, leaving 9 bases between them. DNA for the CDR3: TGTGCCAGCGAAACCGTACAAGAGACCCAGTACTTC. It encodes CASETVQETQYF.

The rearrangement links TRBV7-9 to TRBJ1-1, with D hard to call. Germline V gives CDR1 SEHNR, CDR2 FQNEAQ (reference sequence). V was pared by 5 bases and J by 7 bases, with 14 bases between. This CDR3 spans 13 amino acids. The CDR3 reads CASSHRWEGEAFF. The CDR3 DNA is TGTGCCAGCAGCCATCGGTGGGAGGGTGAAGCTTTCTTT.

There are a few counts of this clonotype. The chain couples TRBV5-1 to TRBJ2-7; the match to TRBD2 covers 8 bases. The CDR3 runs to 17 residues. Germline V CDR1 and CDR2: SGHRS, YFSETQ. V was clipped by 0 bases and J by 0 bases; unmatched bases: 8. The CDR3 here is CASSLGFSGTTSYEQYF. The DNA for the CDR3 is TGCGCCAGCAGCTTGGGGTTTAGCGGGACTACCTCCTACGAGCAGTACTTC. The complete variable domain, with remaining parts taken from reference TRBV5-1 and TRBJ2-7, reads KAGVTQTPRYLIKTRGQQVTLSCSPISGHRSVSWYQQTPGQGLQFLFEYFSETQRNKGNFPGRFSGRQFSNSRSEMNVSTLELGDSALYLCASSLGFSGTTSYEQYFGPGTRLTVT.

This clonotype occurred once. The chain combines TRBV4-2 with TRBJ2-4; 7 nucleotides align to TRBD2. Trimming took 4 bases from V and 3 from J; bases not matched to a gene: 3. Germline V gene sequence: CDR1 LGHNA, CDR2 YNFKEQ. The CDR3 length is 14 residues. The CDR3 region is CASSPGGGKNIQYF. CDR3 DNA: TGTGCCAGCAGCCCGGGAGGTGGCAAAAACATTCAGTACTTC.

The chain uses TRBV7-3 and TRBJ2-7, with D possibly matching TRBD1 (5 bases). Germline CDR1 and CDR2: SGHTA and FQGTGA. The CDR3 runs to 14 residues. The germline V and J ends were trimmed by 5 bases and 2 bases, with 13 bases remaining between them. The chain's CDR3 is CASSPWGGPYEQYF. CDR3 nucleotide sequence: TGTGCCAGCAGCCCCTGGGGCGGCCCCTACGAGCAGTACTTC.